The clone carrying this T cell receptor (beta chain) was counted only a few times. As yet, its antigen is unknown. This sample is part of a study of blood T cells in healthy people across ages. Findings and limits, study-wide: Leaving the PBMCs unsorted stopped any conclusive comparison of naive versus antigen-experienced cells.

The CDR3 is made up of 16 amino acids. Trimming took off 4 bases at V and 0 bases at J, with 12 bases between the two ends. Germline CDR1 is MNHEY and CDR2 is SVGAGI. There were at least 5.5 micrograms of total RNA extracted from every sample. It was with a sample-barcoded 5' primer and a J-beta primer mix that a second PCR of roughly 7 to 12 cycles was run. In TCRdb, the 5' RACE reads were re-called with MiXCR into one record per CDR3 protein. The repertoire holds under 800,000 distinct CDR3 sequences, with roughly 21% as singletons. Sequencing input: blood. This clonotype was obtained from a man aged 65 to 85 in good health. V usage is TRBV6-5 and J usage is TRBJ2-2, with a weak D call TRBD1 (5 bases). CDR3 nucleotide sequence: TGTGCCAGCAGTTCGGGCAGGGTGGCGAACACCGGGGAGCTGTTTTTT. Translation gives CASSSGRVANTGELFF.